This T cell receptor beta chain derives from a study of T-cell reconstitution after alpha-beta-depleted transplantation in children. Preparation of the TCRbeta library was carried out with unique molecular identifiers. TCRdb reprocessed the PCR reads via MiXCR and lists one record per CDR3 protein. The sample carries over 550,000 distinct CDR3 sequences, 10% to 13% recorded once. This specimen consisted of PBMCs from the stem cell graft donor, obtained from the stem cell graft. The receptor comes from a human donor who donated a stem cell graft to a child with acute myeloid leukemia.

CDR3 amino acids: CASSQDSSGTSTDTQYF. The CDR3, as DNA: TGCGCCAGCAGCCAAGATTCTAGCGGGACTAGCACAGATACGCAGTATTTT. This chain joins TRBV4-3 and TRBJ2-3; 9 nucleotides match TRBD2. V lost 0 bases, J lost 0 bases, and 4 bases stayed unmatched. CDR3 length: 17 residues. Germline CDR1 LGHNA, CDR2 YSLEER.